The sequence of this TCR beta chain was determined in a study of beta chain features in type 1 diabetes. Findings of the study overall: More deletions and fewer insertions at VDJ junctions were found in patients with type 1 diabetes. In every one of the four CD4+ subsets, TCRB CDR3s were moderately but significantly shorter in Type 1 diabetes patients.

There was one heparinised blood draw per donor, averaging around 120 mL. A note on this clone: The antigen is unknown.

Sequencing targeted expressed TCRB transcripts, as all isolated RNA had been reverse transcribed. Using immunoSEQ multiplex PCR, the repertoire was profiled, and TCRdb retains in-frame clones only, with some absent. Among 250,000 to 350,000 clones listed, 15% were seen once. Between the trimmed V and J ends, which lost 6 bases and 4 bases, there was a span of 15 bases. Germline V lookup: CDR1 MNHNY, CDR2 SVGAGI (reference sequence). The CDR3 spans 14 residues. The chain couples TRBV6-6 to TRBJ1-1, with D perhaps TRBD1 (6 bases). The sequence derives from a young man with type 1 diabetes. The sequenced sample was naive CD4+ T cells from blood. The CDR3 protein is CASRGRQASTEAFF. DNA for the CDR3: TGTGCCAGCAGAGGCAGACAGGCGTCCACTGAAGCTTTCTTT.